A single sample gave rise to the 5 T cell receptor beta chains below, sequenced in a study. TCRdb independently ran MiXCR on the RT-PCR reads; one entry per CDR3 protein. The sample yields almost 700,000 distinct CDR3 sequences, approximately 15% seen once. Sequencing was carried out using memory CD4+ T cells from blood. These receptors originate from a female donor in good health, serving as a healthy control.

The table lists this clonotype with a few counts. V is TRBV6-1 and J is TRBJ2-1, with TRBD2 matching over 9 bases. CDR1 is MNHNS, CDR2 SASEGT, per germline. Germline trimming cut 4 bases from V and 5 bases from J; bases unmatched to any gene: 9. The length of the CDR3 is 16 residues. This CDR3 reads CASSVPTTSGNNEQFF. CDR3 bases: TGTGCCAGCAGTGTCCCTACGACTAGCGGAAACAATGAGCAGTTCTTC.

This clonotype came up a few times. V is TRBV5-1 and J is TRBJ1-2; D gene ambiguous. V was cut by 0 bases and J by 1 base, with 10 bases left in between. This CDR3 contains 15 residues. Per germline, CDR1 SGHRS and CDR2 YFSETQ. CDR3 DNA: TGCGCCAGCAGCTTGGACAGAGGAGGTAACTATGGCTACACCTTC. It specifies CASSLDRGGNYGYTF.

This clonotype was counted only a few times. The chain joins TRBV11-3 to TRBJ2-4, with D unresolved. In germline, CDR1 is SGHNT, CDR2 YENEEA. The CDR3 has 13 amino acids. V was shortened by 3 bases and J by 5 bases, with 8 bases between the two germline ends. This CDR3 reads CASSFQRENIQYF. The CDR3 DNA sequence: TGTGCCAGCAGCTTCCAACGGGAAAACATTCAGTACTTC.

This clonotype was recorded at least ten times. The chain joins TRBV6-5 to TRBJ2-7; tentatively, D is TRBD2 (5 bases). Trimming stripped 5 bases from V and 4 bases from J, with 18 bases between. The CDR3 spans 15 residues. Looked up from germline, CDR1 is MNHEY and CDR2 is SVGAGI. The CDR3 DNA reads TGTGCCAGCAGTATGGTTCCAGGAGGCATTTACGAGCAGTACTTC. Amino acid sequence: CASSMVPGGIYEQYF.

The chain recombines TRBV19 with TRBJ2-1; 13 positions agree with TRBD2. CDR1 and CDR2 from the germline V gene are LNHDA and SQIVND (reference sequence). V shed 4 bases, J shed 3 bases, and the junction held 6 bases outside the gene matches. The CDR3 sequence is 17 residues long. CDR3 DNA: TGTGCCAGTAGTACGTCGACTAGCGGGAGGTTCTACAATGAGCAGTTCTTC. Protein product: CASSTSTSGRFYNEQFF.